This T cell receptor (beta chain) comes out of a study of CXCR3-negative and CXCR3-positive naive CD8 T cells. The CDR3 runs to 15 residues. Germline assignment: CDR1 SGHVS and CDR2 FNYEAQ. Study results and caveats: Much lower diversity was found in memory CD8+ cells, while both naive subsets had comparably high diversity. The TRBV-TRBJ usage of naive CXCR3-negative and CXCR3-positive cells was similar, but that of memory cells differed.

Comment on this clonotype: Its antigen is not known.

With UMI labels, 5' RACE was used to prepare the TRB cDNA libraries. After re-calling the 5' RACE reads, TCRdb lists one entry per CDR3 protein, DNA absent. The repertoire table contains fewer than 60,000 distinct CDR3 sequences. The chain employs TRBV7-6 and TRBJ2-7; TCRdb picks TRBD1, but there is no DNA to check that call. Sequenced input: memory CD8+ T cells from blood. The sequence was obtained from a human donor in good health. Some clones in this sample may be carry-over from other donors' samples. This CDR3 is CASSLGDRGGYEQYF.